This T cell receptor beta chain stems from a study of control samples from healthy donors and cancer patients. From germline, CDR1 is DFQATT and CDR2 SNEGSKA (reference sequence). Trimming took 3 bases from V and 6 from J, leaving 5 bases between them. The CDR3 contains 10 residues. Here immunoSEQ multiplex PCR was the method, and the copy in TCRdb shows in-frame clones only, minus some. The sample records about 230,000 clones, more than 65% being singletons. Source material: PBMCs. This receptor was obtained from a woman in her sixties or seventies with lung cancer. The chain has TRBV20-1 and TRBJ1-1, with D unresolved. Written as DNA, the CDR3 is TGCAGTGCTAGCCAGCCTGAAGCTTTCTTT. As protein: CSASQPEAFF.